This entry concerns a single T cell receptor (beta chain). Its antigen remains unidentified. This CDR3 comprises 18 residues. Trimming removed 0 bases from V and 4 bases from J; junction bases left unmatched: 12. CDR1 is SGHRS and CDR2 is YFSETQ in the germline V gene. TCRdb ran MiXCR on the 5' RACE reads and lists one entry per CDR3 protein. In the table there are around 320,000 distinct CDR3 sequences, around 10% of which are singletons. This sample stems from a study of T cells after yellow fever vaccination. Study outcomes and limitations: By day 5 rather than day 15, the secondary response had peaked, though it was weaker.

V usage is TRBV5-1 and J usage is TRBJ2-1; TRBD1 agrees at 8 bases. The material was CD4+ T cells sorted from PBMCs, obtained 45 days after the yellow fever booster vaccination. The receptor's source is a man aged 18 to 35 who received the YFV17D yellow fever vaccine. CDR3 sequence (DNA): TGCGCCAGCAGCTTGGAGGGACAGGTGGGATACGCATACAATGAGCAGTTCTTC. Its protein is CASSLEGQVGYAYNEQFF.